This T cell receptor (beta chain) was identified in a study of blood T cells in healthy people across ages (dated by TCRdb to 2014 to 2015). About the investigation overall: In model experiments, template switching captured about one uniquely barcoded TCR beta cDNA molecule for every two T cells. Age-related changes in TCR beta repertoire diversity were measured in the study by deep sequencing normalized with unique cDNA molecular identifiers. Donors were grouped into four age groups: young (average 16 years), middle-aged (39), aged (approximately 58) and long-lived (over 80). To avoid experimental bias, donors of different ages were spread randomly across the sequencing lanes. For two donors (one aged 18 to 30 and one aged 80 or older), the study analyzed two additional independent replicas of 1 million unique cDNA reads from the same blood draw.

Library method: 5' RACE. These reads were obtained on an Illumina HiSeq 2500. The second PCR ran for about 6 to 12 cycles and used a J-beta primer mix along with a sample-barcoded 5' primer. A unique molecular identifier was introduced onto each TCR beta cDNA molecule by a template-switch 5' adaptor carrying 12 random nucleotides. Each sample yielded at least 2.5 million CDR3-containing paired-end reads. The Mint cDNA synthesis kit, primed by a TRBC-specific oligonucleotide, was used to synthesize first-strand cDNA from all RNA. After uracil-DNA glycosylase treatment, a first 18-cycle PCR used universal primers M1SS and BC2_uni_R on all cDNA. The authors' analysis ran thus. Normalization of each sample was performed by random selection of 1 million high-quality reads, each carrying a distinct molecular identifier. Instead of being binned into consensus sequences, reads with shared molecular identifiers were discarded. MiTCR, with a Q25 quality threshold and the strictest error-elimination algorithm, was used for CDR3 identification, clonotype clustering and error correction. A nonparametric unseen species model with Euler transformation was used to estimate lower-bound total TCR beta diversity. TCRdb applied fastp at Q25 and MiXCR to the public reads, then kept only in-frame beta chains. Each entry merges the rows of one CDR3 protein and shows their most common DNA and genes. The V and J calls and clone size come from TCRdb's table, not from the authors' own analysis. The sample profile shows roughly 800,000 distinct CDR3 sequences; about 53% of them were found once. The ten largest account for roughly 40% of the sample.

Only a few counts were recorded for this clonotype. Its antigen is unknown. One base away there is no much larger clone; base qualities are not given. From the germline V gene, CDR1 is SQVTM and CDR2 is ANQGSEA. Its CDR3 holds 14 amino acids, cysteine through phenylalanine. Just CDR3 DNA is preserved here, 42 bases in frame from base 1. After removal of 5 bases from V and 0 bases from J, the junction retains 4 bases not matched to a gene. Results the study describes overall, beyond this receptor: Observed TCR beta diversity per million T cells fell roughly linearly with age, and a significant reduction was already apparent by age roughly 40. Since profiling was done on bulk unsorted PBMCs, naive and antigen-experienced compartments could not be conclusively compared. A strong correlation was found between observed TCR beta diversity and the percentage of naive T cells measured by flow cytometry. Compared with the aged group, more naive CD4+ T cells, fewer expanded clones and increased TCR diversity were shown by the long-lived group, suggesting age selection. Because donor CMV infection status was unknown, age-related changes in expanded clonotypes were potentially confounded. Total diversity estimates from one million sequenced T cells were considered lower bounds and underestimates.

Systemically healthy Caucasian individuals from Russia, approximately 39 in total and aged roughly 6 to 95 years, were included as donors. Approximately 9 milliliters of peripheral blood were collected from each donor into EDTA-treated Vacutainer tubes. Ficoll-Paque density-gradient centrifugation was used to isolate PBMCs, with at least 6.5 million per sample. Total RNA was extracted from PBMCs with Trizol reagent, with at least 6 micrograms obtained per sample. For every donor, an aliquot of PBMCs went through flow cytometry to measure the percentages of naive CD45RAhigh/CD27high T cells. This sequence originates from an elderly man in good health. Material for sequencing was blood. Recombination connected TRBV29-1 to TRBJ2-7; 10 central nucleotides agree with TRBD1. In nucleotides, the sequence is TGCAGCGTTTTGACAGGGGGCTACTCCTACGAGCAGTACTTC. Translation gives CSVLTGGYSYEQYF.